The 27 T cell receptor beta chains below were found in one sample sequenced in a study of beta chain features in type 1 diabetes. The study reverse transcribed the entire isolated RNA, so it sequenced expressed TCRB transcripts. Generated by immunoSEQ multiplex PCR, the TCRdb table keeps only in-frame clones and is missing some. In the table there are just over 600,000 clones, roughly a sixth of which are singletons. Input material: naive CD4+ T cells from blood. These TCRs come from a man between 18 and 29 years old in good health.

This clone came up a few times. This same CDR3 is encoded by further DNA sequences in the sample. J is TRBJ2-3 and V is TRBV9; the match to TRBD2 covers 7 bases. CDR3 length: 14 residues. V gave up 2 bases and J gave up 2 bases; unmatched junction bases: 2. Per the germline V gene, CDR1 is SGDLS and CDR2 is YYNGEE. The CDR3 bases are TGTGCCAGCAGCGTGGGGGGGACCACAGATACGCAGTATTTT. Its translation: CASSVGGTTDTQYF.

This chain uses TRBV7-2 with TRBJ1-4; D is undetermined. Germline CDR1 and CDR2: SGHTA and FQGNSA. Trimming stripped 1 base from V and 8 bases from J, with 14 bases between. There are 15 residues in the CDR3. The CDR3 nucleotides are TGTGCCAGCAGCTTAGGGCCGGTGAGAGCGGAAAAACTGTTTTTT. Translation: CASSLGPVRAEKLFF.

CDR3 loop: CASSRGDRGSTEAFF. The CDR3 bases are TGTGCCAGCAGCCGGGGGGACAGGGGAAGCACTGAAGCTTTCTTT. The V and J genes are TRBV9 and TRBJ1-1, with TRBD1 matching 10 bases. The CDR3 contains 15 residues. V lost 4 bases to trimming and J lost 4 bases; unmatched junction nucleotides: 7. Germline CDR1 is SGDLS and CDR2 is YYNGEE.

This clone was recorded a few times. The rearrangement joins TRBV18 to TRBJ2-7; D gene ambiguous. Trimming removed 5 bases at V and 2 bases at J, with 13 bases between. This CDR3 comprises 14 residues. Germline CDR1 and CDR2: KGHSH and LQKENI. The CDR3 protein is CASSMIVSTYEQYF. CDR3 DNA sequence: TGTGCCAGCTCAATGATTGTCAGCACCTACGAGCAGTACTTC.

The genes are TRBV19 and TRBJ2-3, with D hard to call. CDR3 length: 14 residues. The V and J ends lost 4 bases and 0 bases respectively, with 8 bases between them. Germline V lookup: CDR1 LNHDA, CDR2 SQIVND (reference sequence). CDR3 in amino acids: CASSRLSSTDTQYF. CDR3 coding DNA: TGTGCCAGTAGTAGACTGTCTAGCACAGATACGCAGTATTTT.

J is TRBJ2-3 and V is TRBV5-1; the D gene could be TRBD1 or TRBD2 (5 bases each). Germline loops: CDR1 SGHRS, CDR2 YFSETQ. Trimming stripped 4 bases from V and 0 bases from J, with 15 bases between. There are 16 residues in the CDR3. The CDR3 spells CASSKGDLSSTDTQYF. In DNA form, the CDR3 reads TGCGCCAGCAGCAAAGGGGACCTTTCTAGCACAGATACGCAGTATTTT.

This clone was counted only a few times. V is TRBV14 and J is TRBJ2-1; 9 nucleotides line up with TRBD2. This CDR3 comprises 18 residues. Looked up from germline, CDR1 is SGHDN and CDR2 is FVKESK. With V trimmed by 1 base and J by 0 bases, 7 bases remained unmatched. In DNA, the CDR3 is TGTGCCAGCAGCCAAGGGTTAGCGGGGGTAAGCTCCTACAATGAGCAGTTCTTC. Translating it yields CASSQGLAGVSSYNEQFF.

This chain uses TRBV6-6 with TRBJ2-3; D remains unclear. The CDR3 is 15 amino acids. Germline-derived CDR1 and CDR2 are MNHNY and SVGAGI (reference sequence). The V gene lost 2 bases and the J gene lost 1 base, with 10 bases spanning the gap. Here the CDR3 DNA reads TGTGCCAGCAGTTACGCGAGCACTCGCACAGATACGCAGTATTTT. It encodes CASSYASTRTDTQYF.

V and J are TRBV27 and TRBJ2-1, with D possibly TRBD1 on 6 matching bases. The CDR3 consists of 15 residues. Germline CDR1 MNHEY, CDR2 SMNVEV (reference sequence). Trimming removed 6 bases from V and 0 bases from J, with 12 bases in between. The CDR3 DNA reads TGTGCCAGCAGACTCAGGGGTAGCTCCTACAATGAGCAGTTCTTC. The encoded protein is CASRLRGSSYNEQFF.

This clone was seen more than once but under ten times. The genes are TRBV14 and TRBJ1-2; D might be TRBD1 (5 bases). The V gene's germline CDR1 is SGHDN and CDR2 FVKESK. This CDR3 spans 13 amino acids. The ends were cut back, 1 base at V and 8 bases at J, with 11 bases in the middle. CDR3 sequence (DNA): TGTGCCAGCAGCCAAGGGGACGGTCGGGGCTACACCTTC. Translation: CASSQGDGRGYTF.

This clone has just a few counts. This chain joins TRBV5-4 and TRBJ1-4; 7 bases are a match to TRBD1. Trimming cost V 1 base and J 4 bases; bases outside gene matches: 4. Germline lookup yields CDR1 SGHNT and CDR2 YYREEE (reference sequence). This CDR3 spans 15 amino acids. DNA for the CDR3: TGTGCCAGCAGCTTGACAGGGGCCAATAATGAAAAACTGTTTTTT. Protein product: CASSLTGANNEKLFF.

This clone has a handful of counts. Other DNA sequences in this sample translate to the same CDR3. V is TRBV5-1 and J is TRBJ2-3; 13 bases fit TRBD2. V dropped 4 bases and J dropped 4; count of bases not matched to a gene: 3. Germline V gene sequence: CDR1 SGHRS, CDR2 YFSETQ. The CDR3 totals 15 residues. The CDR3 loop is CASSPGLAGADTQYF. The CDR3 nucleotides are TGCGCCAGCAGCCCCGGACTAGCGGGGGCAGATACGCAGTATTTT.

The chain has TRBV7-2 and TRBJ2-5; maybe TRBD1 (6 bases). Trimming left V 1 base short and J 4 bases short, with 7 bases between. CDR3 length equals 13 residues. Per germline, CDR1 SGHTA and CDR2 FQGNSA. CDR3 amino acids: CASSLEGVETQYF. CDR3 sequence (DNA): TGTGCCAGCAGCTTAGAGGGGGTAGAGACCCAGTACTTC.

The chain employs TRBV21-1 and TRBJ1-5. TRBV21-1 is recorded as a pseudogene. This CDR3 region has 14 residues. In DNA form, the CDR3 reads TGTGCCAGCGAGACTTCGTCGGGCAATCAGCCCCAGCATTTT. Translating it yields CASETSSGNQPQHF.

The chain links TRBV30 to TRBJ1-2; the D gene is possibly TRBD1 (5 bases). CDR1 is GTSNPN, CDR2 SVGIG, per germline (reference sequence). The CDR3 loop spans 15 amino acids. Trimming took off 0 bases at V and 4 bases at J, with 15 bases between the two ends. This CDR3 reads CAWSVRGKDGYGYTF. The CDR3 DNA reads as TGTGCCTGGAGTGTACGGGGCAAGGATGGCTATGGCTACACCTTC.

This clone showed up just once. The CDR3 reads CASSYRTRAGEKLFF. The CDR3 nucleotides read TGTGCCAGCAGTTACCGGACGAGGGCAGGGGAAAAACTGTTTTTT. The chain couples TRBV6-6 to TRBJ1-4; D is possibly TRBD1 (5 bases). V was pared by 2 bases and J by 8 bases, with 15 bases between. Germline V gene data show CDR1 as MNHNY and CDR2 as SVGAGI (reference sequence). The CDR3 runs 15 residues.

This chain uses TRBV7-2 with TRBJ2-5; D is undetermined. Germline loops: CDR1 SGHTA, CDR2 FQGNSA. V was shortened by 2 bases and J by 4 bases, with 14 bases between the two germline ends. There are 15 residues in the CDR3. CDR3 sequence (DNA): TGTGCCAGCAGCTTACCGCGCGCGTTGGGAGAGACCCAGTACTTC. This sequence encodes CASSLPRALGETQYF. The full variable domain, with the rest looked up from reference TRBV7-2 and TRBJ2-5, is GAGVSQSPSNKVTEKGKDVELRCDPISGHTALYWYRQSLGQGLEFLIYFQGNSAPDKSGLPSDRFSAERTGGSVSTLTIQRTQQEDSAVYLCASSLPRALGETQYFGPGTRLLVL.

This CDR3 is CASSLGQGAREQYF. The CDR3 bases are TGCGCCAGCAGCCTAGGACAGGGGGCTCGGGAGCAGTACTTC. The rearrangement links TRBV4-3 to TRBJ2-7; 11 nucleotides match TRBD1. V lost 4 bases and J lost 7; bases outside the gene matches: 6. This CDR3 comprises 14 residues. Germline V lookup: CDR1 LGHNA, CDR2 YSLEER.

This clone was counted only a few times. The chain couples TRBV7-2 to TRBJ1-1; possible D gene TRBD1, 6 bases. This CDR3 has 15 residues. V was pared by 5 bases and J by 0 bases, with 13 bases between. Germline assignment: CDR1 SGHTA and CDR2 FQGNSA. CDR3 DNA: TGTGCCAGCAGCCCGGGACACAAGATGAACACTGAAGCTTTCTTT. This encodes CASSPGHKMNTEAFF.

J is TRBJ2-3 and V is TRBV10-3; D is possibly TRBD2 (6 bases). Germline values: CDR1 ENHRY, CDR2 SYGVKD. Trimming shortened V by 0 bases and J by 2 bases, and 15 bases separated the two germline ends. This CDR3 is built from 17 residues. Here the CDR3 DNA reads TGTGCCATCAGTGAGTCGATCGGGAGATCCCCCACAGATACGCAGTATTTT. Its protein product is CAISESIGRSPTDTQYF.

This clone occurred a few times. The chain combines TRBV30 with TRBJ2-5, with a possible D match to TRBD1 (5 bases). The CDR3 totals 14 residues. V gave up 3 bases and J gave up 1 base, with 12 bases separating them. CDR1 is GTSNPN, CDR2 SVGIG, per germline (reference sequence). The CDR3 loop reads CAWRKRGFQETQYF. The DNA for the CDR3 is TGTGCCTGGAGGAAAAGGGGATTCCAAGAGACCCAGTACTTC.

V gene TRBV5-1 combines with J gene TRBJ2-3, with 15 bases lining up with TRBD2. CDR3 size: 17 residues. V shed 2 bases and J 3 bases; nucleotides not matched to a gene: 4. CDR1 and CDR2 from the germline V gene are SGHRS and YFSETQ. This CDR3 reads CASSFGTSGGPTDTQYF. The CDR3 DNA sequence: TGCGCCAGCAGCTTCGGGACTAGCGGGGGGCCGACAGATACGCAGTATTTT.

The rearrangement links TRBV18 to TRBJ1-5, with a tentative D call TRBD1 (6 bases). Germline V gene data show CDR1 as KGHSH and CDR2 as LQKENI. Trimming left V 1 base short and J 0 bases short, with 16 bases between. The CDR3 totals 18 residues. As DNA, the CDR3 is TGTGCCAGCTCACCACGGATATGGGGGGGCGATAGCAATCAGCCCCAGCATTTT. It codes for CASSPRIWGGDSNQPQHF.

The rearrangement joins TRBV4-1 to TRBJ1-5; 7 bases are a match to TRBD1. This CDR3 region has 16 residues. The junction had 4 bases not matched to a gene; V was cut back by 1 base and J by 1 base. In germline, CDR1 is MGHRA, CDR2 YSYEKL. The DNA for the CDR3 is TGCGCCAGCAGCCAAGTGGGCAGGGGGAGCAATCAGCCCCAGCATTTT. Encoded protein: CASSQVGRGSNQPQHF.

This sequence joins TRBV6-5 and TRBJ1-1, with D unclear. Germline lookup yields CDR1 MNHEY and CDR2 SVGAGI. Trimming shortened V by 7 bases and J by 5 bases, and 8 bases separated the two germline ends. The CDR3 is 11 amino acids. The DNA for the CDR3 is TGTGCCAGCAAGCGTTGGACTGAAGCTTTCTTT. Protein sequence: CASKRWTEAFF.

The chain couples TRBV30 to TRBJ1-1, with a weak D call TRBD1 (5 bases). CDR3 size: 10 residues. V was shortened by 8 bases and J by 7 bases, with 11 bases between the two germline ends. Germline CDR1 reads GTSNPN; CDR2 reads SVGIG (reference sequence). The CDR3 protein is CAGTTHEAFF. For the CDR3, the DNA is TGTGCCGGGACGACCCATGAAGCTTTCTTT.

This clone has more than one count but fewer than ten. The chain couples TRBV30 to TRBJ2-2; perhaps TRBD1 as D (6 bases). The length of the CDR3 is 13 residues. Trimming pared 2 bases from V and 6 bases from J, leaving 10 bases between. Germline CDR1 reads GTSNPN; CDR2 reads SVGIG (reference sequence). This chain's CDR3 is CAWSFGGSGELFF. The CDR3 bases are TGTGCCTGGAGTTTTGGGGGCTCCGGGGAGCTGTTTTTT.